This T cell receptor beta chain was sequenced in a study of T cell changes during pregnancy in multiple sclerosis. Produced via immunoSEQ multiplex PCR; TCRdb's table is partial and in-frame only. The sample has roughly 80,000 clones; approximately 91% are singletons. This CDR3 comprises 13 residues. Trimming shortened V by 5 bases and J by 8 bases, and 12 bases separated the two germline ends. Looked up from germline, CDR1 is SGHAT and CDR2 is FQNNGV. Sequences were derived from peripheral blood, sampled before pregnancy. The rearrangement uses TRBV11-2 and TRBJ1-4; D gene unclear. The sequence was obtained from a female donor with multiple sclerosis, enrolled in a pregnancy study. CDR3 coding DNA: TGTGCCAGCAGCCTTGGGCTCGCCGAAAAACTGTTTTTT. This translates into CASSLGLAEKLFF.